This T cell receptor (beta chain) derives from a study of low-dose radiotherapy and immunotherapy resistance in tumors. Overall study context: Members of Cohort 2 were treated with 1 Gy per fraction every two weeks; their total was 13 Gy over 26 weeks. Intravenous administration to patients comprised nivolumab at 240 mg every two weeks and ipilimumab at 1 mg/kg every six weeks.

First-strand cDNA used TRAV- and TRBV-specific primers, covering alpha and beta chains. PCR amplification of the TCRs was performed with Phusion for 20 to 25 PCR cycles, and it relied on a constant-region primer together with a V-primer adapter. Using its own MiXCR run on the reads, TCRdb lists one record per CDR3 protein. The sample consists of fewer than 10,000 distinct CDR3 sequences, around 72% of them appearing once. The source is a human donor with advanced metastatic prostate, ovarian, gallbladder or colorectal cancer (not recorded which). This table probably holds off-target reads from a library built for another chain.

In nucleotides, the CDR3 is TGTGCCACCAGTGGTCCAACCTGGGGACAGGGACCAGATACGCAGTATTTT. Its translation: CATSGPTWGQGPDTQYF. V and J are TRBV24-1 and TRBJ2-3, with 9 bases fitting TRBD1. The CDR3 length is 17 residues. J was trimmed by 4 bases and V by 5 bases; bases with no gene match: 12. The germline gives CDR1 KGHDR, CDR2 SFDVKD.